The 10 T cell receptor beta chains below were found in one sample sequenced in a study of Graves' ophthalmopathy and Graves' hyperthyroidism. The authors amplified TCR beta CDR3 regions, and they did so from RNA transcripts for repertoire sequencing. RT-PCR in the first round used HTBI primers; a second-round multiplex PCR followed. In TCRdb, the multiplex PCR reads were re-called with MiXCR into one record per CDR3 protein. The sample includes around 1,000,000 distinct CDR3 sequences, roughly 35% of them seen just once. The sequencing sample was made of peripheral blood or thyroid tissue (not recorded which). The receptors were gathered from an adult man with Graves' hyperthyroidism.

A remark on this clonotype: Since a much larger clone is just one base distant, this may be a read error. This chain connects TRBV12-3 or TRBV12-4 to TRBJ2-5; D not certain. V was shortened by 6 bases and J by 1 base, with 12 bases between the two germline ends. This CDR3 is 14 amino acids long. CDR3 bases: TGTGCCAGCAGGCGTAGGATCCTCCAAGAGACCCAGTACTTC. Its protein is CASRRRILQETQYF.

The chain links TRBV6-6 to TRBJ2-2, with 16 bases aligning to TRBD2. The CDR3 is made up of 18 amino acids. V dropped 10 bases and J dropped 4; count of bases not matched to a gene: 12. CDR1 and CDR2 from the germline V gene are MNHNY and SVGAGI (reference sequence). CDR3 sequence (DNA): TGTGCCACTCAACCGGGACTAGCGGGAGGGCCTAGCACCGGGGAGCTGTTTTTT. This translates into CATQPGLAGGPSTGELFF.

This clonotype occurred many times. The J gene is TRBJ1-1, the V gene TRBV5-1; D is possibly TRBD1 (5 bases). Trimming stripped 0 bases from V and 1 base from J, with 7 bases between. Germline V lookup: CDR1 SGHRS, CDR2 YFSETQ. The CDR3 has 14 residues. CDR3: CASSLAQGNTEAFF. The CDR3 bases are TGCGCCAGCAGCTTGGCCCAGGGGAACACTGAAGCTTTCTTT.

This clonotype was observed a handful of times. The chain couples TRBV9 to TRBJ2-5; 10 bases line up with TRBD1. The CDR3 is 15 residues long. The germline V gene has CDR1 SGDLS and CDR2 YYNGEE. J lost 3 bases, V lost 3 bases, and 5 bases had no gene match. The CDR3 here is CASSATGTGEETQYF. The CDR3 region has the DNA TGTGCCAGCAGCGCAACCGGGACAGGGGAAGAGACCCAGTACTTC. Based on the CDR3 plus reference TRBV9 and TRBJ2-5, the full variable domain is DSGVTQTPKHLITATGQRVTLRCSPRSGDLSVYWYQQSLDQGLQFLIQYYNGEERAKGNILERFSAQQFPDLHSELNLSSLELGDSALYFCASSATGTGEETQYFGPGTRLLVL.

The chain combines TRBV11-2 with TRBJ2-7, with 11 bases lining up with TRBD2. Trimming removed 0 bases from V and 9 bases from J; junction bases left unmatched: 7. This CDR3 spans 15 amino acids. Germline V gene sequence: CDR1 SGHAT, CDR2 FQNNGV. The CDR3 bases are TGTGCCAGCAGCTTAGATCAGCCCGGACTAGCGGGGCAGTACTTC. This sequence encodes CASSLDQPGLAGQYF.

This clonotype has ten or more counts. The chain combines TRBV7-3 with TRBJ1-1, with 8 bases matching TRBD1. The trim removed 8 bases at V and 2 bases at J, leaving 4 bases unmatched. The CDR3 runs to 13 residues. The germline gives CDR1 SGHTA, CDR2 FQGTGA. The CDR3: CASAGQVNTEAFF. In nucleotides, the CDR3 is TGTGCCAGCGCGGGACAGGTAAACACTGAAGCTTTCTTT.

The chain employs TRBV30 and TRBJ1-1; 8 bases fit TRBD1. Looked up from germline, CDR1 is GTSNPN and CDR2 is SVGIG (reference sequence). The trim removed 3 bases at V and 4 bases at J, leaving 10 bases unmatched. This CDR3 region has 15 residues. CDR3 coding DNA: TGTGCCTGGAGCCCAGGACAGGGTTTGGTCACTGAAGCTTTCTTT. The encoded protein is CAWSPGQGLVTEAFF.

This clonotype was detected only a few times. The chain couples TRBV10-3 to TRBJ2-7; possibly TRBD1 for D (6 bases). Trimming took 3 bases from V and 5 from J, leaving 17 bases between them. CDR1 is ENHRY, CDR2 SYGVKD, per germline. CDR3 size: 15 residues. This CDR3 reads CAISDNREGTNEQYF. The CDR3 nucleotides are TGTGCCATCAGTGACAACAGGGAAGGGACAAACGAGCAGTACTTC.

This clonotype was detected ten times or more. V and J are TRBV6-5 and TRBJ2-2, with 8 bases lining up with TRBD1. The CDR3 length is 16 residues. Germline V lookup: CDR1 MNHEY, CDR2 SVGAGI. V shed 5 bases and J 4 bases; nucleotides not matched to a gene: 9. As DNA, the CDR3 is TGTGCCAGCAGTCTAACCAGGGGGCAGGGCACCGGGGAGCTGTTTTTT. Translated, it gives CASSLTRGQGTGELFF.

In its sample, this clonotype was seen many times. The chain is built from TRBV24-1 and TRBJ2-5; TRBD2 matches at 7 bases. V was clipped by 2 bases and J by 3 bases; unmatched bases: 5. Germline V gene sequence: CDR1 KGHDR, CDR2 SFDVKD. CDR3 length: 15 amino acids. For the CDR3, the DNA is TGTGCCACCAGTGATTACGGGGGGAGGGAAGAGACCCAGTACTTC. Protein sequence: CATSDYGGREETQYF.